This T cell receptor (beta chain) originates from a study of cytotoxic CD8 clonotypes in ibrutinib-treated CLL (dated by TCRdb to about 2021). For context, the study as a whole: The cohort had ten to twelve relapsed/refractory and around 15 treatment-naive patients; around 17 were IGHV unmutated. Responses were partial in 25 or so patients and complete in 2; after median approximately 69 months follow-up, around 14 stayed in remission and about 12 progressed. Samples at response were collected after a median of about 12 months of treatment, with a range of roughly 6 to 40 months. Samples averaged about 260,000 productive templates and roughly 86,000 productive rearrangements. Longitudinal samples were obtainable from 26 of the 86 participants in the trial. Cryopreserved peripheral blood mononuclear cells were collected before treatment, at response, and at either disease progression or sustained remission. Every remission and progressive disease sample was obtained while ibrutinib was still being received by the patients.

The time point tag for this specimen amounts to: approximately 11 months on ibrutinib. Roughly 1.8 micrograms of genomic DNA were extracted from cryopreserved PBMCs for TCR beta library preparation. Longitudinal blood samples from CLL patients receiving ibrutinib monotherapy were subjected to high-throughput TCR beta sequencing. The patients were enrolled in a single-center, open-label phase 2 trial of ibrutinib monotherapy. General findings and caveats noted by the study authors: Sampling times were not matched between patients in sustained remission and patients whose disease was progressing, and lymph node repertoires were not examined. Public clonotypes were rare and either shrank or stayed stable during treatment, and the rise in clonality at ibrutinib response reflected expansion of private clonotypes. At baseline, clonality was higher than in age-matched healthy donors and showed a strong correlation with circulating CD8+ T-cell counts. An increase in clonality was observed at ibrutinib response, with clonality remaining stable during sustained remission and falling back toward baseline at progression.

A note on this clone: What antigen it recognizes has not been identified. Base qualities are missing; no much larger clone stands one base away.

CDR1 and CDR2, per the germline V gene, are SGHRS and YFSETQ. V is pruned by 7 bases and J by 2 bases, leaving 9 bases of the junction without a gene match. Its CDR3 holds 15 amino acids, cysteine through phenylalanine. Of the read, only the CDR3 DNA is kept; its 45 bases are in frame from base 1. A MiSeq instrument was used for deep resolution sequencing, which targeted depths ranging from 1 in 1 million up to 1 in 200,000 T cells, with coverage averaging 10x for each clonotype. The immunoSEQ hsTCRB Kit was used to generate the TCR beta libraries. In the paper's pipeline: ImmunoSEQ Data Assistant and ImmunoSEQ Analyzer were used for data analysis, and V, D and J genes were assigned according to IMGT definitions. Clonality, which ranges from 0 to 1, was calculated as one minus the normalized Shannon entropy of productive rearrangement frequencies. Public clonotype analysis was restricted to overrepresented clonotypes comprising at least 0.05% of each patient's repertoire. Fewer than 15 repertoires from age-matched healthy donors, obtained from immuneACCESS, served as clonality controls. This immuneACCESS table, as held by TCRdb, lists in-frame sequences with V and J called but not all clones. Of the missing ones, under half trace to an unresolved V gene in checked studies; the others have no known cause. That table furnishes V, J and clone size, whereas the DNA furnished D and trimming. The sample table holds around 200,000 clones, of which about four fifths were seen once. The ten biggest clones cover 10% to 12% of the sample.

Recombination linked TRBV5-1 to TRBJ2-3, and TRBD2 matches 8 of the central bases. The sample was PBMCs, taken after 12 months of ibrutinib treatment. The receptor was isolated from a human donor with chronic lymphocytic leukemia. The DNA sequence is as follows: TGCGCCAGCGCGACGACTAGCGCCAACACAGATACGCAGTATTTT. Its protein is CASATTSANTDTQYF.